This T cell receptor (beta chain) stems from a study of T cells in Graves' hyperthyroidism and ophthalmopathy. Study-wide results and caveats: Researchers report that a 13 V-J model separated ophthalmopathy from stable hyperthyroidism. Researchers found most expanded thyroid clonotypes above 0.001 in blood as well.

The TCR beta CDR3 regions underwent amplification using RNA transcripts as the source. RT-PCR in the first round (using the HTBI primer set) targeted the TCR CDR3. TCRdb reprocessed the multiplex PCR reads with MiXCR, giving one entry per CDR3 protein. The data hold around 530,000 distinct CDR3 sequences, with 17% observed a single time. This clonotype showed up many times. Antigen unknown. Exclusion followed for patients with uncontrolled infection, other autoimmune disease, pregnancy or lactation. The V segment lost 1 base and the J segment 0 bases; nucleotides outside the gene matches: 8. The germline gives CDR1 DFQATT, CDR2 SNEGSKA (reference sequence). The CDR3 covers 18 residues.

This TCR derives from a woman in her late teens or twenties with Graves' ophthalmopathy. The specimen sequenced was blood. The rearrangement links TRBV20-1 to TRBJ2-1; 11 nucleotides match TRBD2. The DNA for the CDR3 is TGCAGTGCTAGAGCCGCTGGGCTAGCGGGAGGCTCCTACAATGAGCAGTTCTTC. Its translation is CSARAAGLAGGSYNEQFF.